This paragraph covers one T cell receptor (beta chain) sequence. This sample was taken from a study of blood T cell repertoires in COVID-19. TCRdb's copy holds only in-frame clones and misses some; the assay was immunoSEQ multiplex PCR. The sample holds 200,000 to 250,000 clones, roughly 89% seen once. The germline V gene has CDR1 LGHDT and CDR2 YNNKEL (reference sequence). The CDR3 is made up of 13 amino acids. The germline V and J ends were trimmed by 3 bases and 2 bases, with 7 bases remaining between them. The genes are TRBV3-1 (or the pseudogene TRBV3-2) and TRBJ1-1; D not certain. Material for sequencing was PBMCs or T cells enriched from blood (not recorded which). The clonotype originates from a woman in her thirties or forties with acute COVID-19. This CDR3 reads CASSQGRNTEAFF. CDR3 bases: TGTGCCAGCAGCCAGGGGAGAAACACTGAAGCTTTCTTT.